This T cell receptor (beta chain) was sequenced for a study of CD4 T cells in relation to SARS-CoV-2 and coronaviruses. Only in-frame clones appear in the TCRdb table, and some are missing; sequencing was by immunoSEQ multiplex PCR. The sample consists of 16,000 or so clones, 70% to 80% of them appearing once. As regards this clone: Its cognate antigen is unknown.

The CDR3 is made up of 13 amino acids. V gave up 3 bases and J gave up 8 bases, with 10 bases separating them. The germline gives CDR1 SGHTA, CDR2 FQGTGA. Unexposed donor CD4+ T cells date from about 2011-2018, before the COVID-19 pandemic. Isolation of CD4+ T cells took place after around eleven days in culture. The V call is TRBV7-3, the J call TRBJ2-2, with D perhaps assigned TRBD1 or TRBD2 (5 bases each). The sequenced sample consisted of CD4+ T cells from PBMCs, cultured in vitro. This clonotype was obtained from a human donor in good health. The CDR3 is CASSFGAEGELFF. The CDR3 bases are TGTGCCAGCAGCTTCGGGGCCGAAGGGGAGCTGTTTTTT. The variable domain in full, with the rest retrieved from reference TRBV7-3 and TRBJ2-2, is GAGVSQTPSNKVTEKGKYVELRCDPISGHTALYWYRQSLGQGPEFLIYFQGTGAADDSGLPNDRFFAVRPEGSVSTLKIQRTERGDSAVYLCASSFGAEGELFFGEGSRLTVL.